The 6 T cell receptor beta chains below all came from one sample that was sequenced in a study of blood T cell repertoires in COVID-19. TCRdb's table, derived via immunoSEQ multiplex PCR, lists solely in-frame clones and lacks some. The sample comprises around 130,000 clones, around four fifths of which are singletons, and around 13% rests with the top ten. Sequenced input: peripheral blood. The receptors stem from a human donor in a cohort sampled during active COVID-19.

The gene calls are TRBV15 and TRBJ1-6; D not certain. Germline CDR1 is LNHNV and CDR2 is YYDKDF (reference sequence). V lost 0 bases and J 7 bases, leaving 7 bases between the germline ends. This CDR3 spans 14 amino acids. CDR3 sequence: CATSRDPGNSPLHF. The CDR3 bases are TGTGCCACCAGCAGAGATCCGGGGAATTCACCCCTCCACTTT.

The chain employs TRBV11-2 and TRBJ2-7, with TRBD1 matching 9 bases. The V gene end was trimmed by 5 bases and the J gene end by 7 bases; junction bases not matched to a gene: 12. This CDR3 contains 15 residues. CDR1 is SGHAT, CDR2 FQNNGV, per germline. CDR3 DNA sequence: TGTGCCAGCAGCCTTTTCGGACAGGGGTTAGGGGAGCAGTACTTC. Protein: CASSLFGQGLGEQYF.

The genes are TRBV12-5 and TRBJ2-7; a weak D match, TRBD1 (6 bases). The length of the CDR3 is 14 residues. Per the germline V gene, CDR1 is LGHNT and CDR2 is FRNRAP. V was cut by 0 bases and J by 3 bases, with 9 bases left in between. CDR3 bases: TGTGCTAGTGGTTTGGTACAGACAGGCTACGAGCAGTACTTC. Protein: CASGLVQTGYEQYF.

The J gene is TRBJ2-1, the V gene TRBV2; TRBD1 matches 10 bases. The V and J ends lost 7 bases and 3 bases, in that order; junction bases with no gene match: 6. The CDR3 extends over 15 amino acids. Germline V gene lookup returns CDR1 SNHLY and CDR2 FYNNEI. The CDR3 nucleotides read TGTGCCAGCATGGGACGGACAGGGGGCTACAATGAGCAGTTCTTC. Translated, it gives CASMGRTGGYNEQFF.

The V gene is TRBV5-1, the J gene TRBJ1-3, with 9 bases lining up with TRBD1. CDR3 size: 17 residues. With 2 bases clipped from V and 1 base from J, the junction kept 7 bases outside the gene matches. CDR1 and CDR2 (germline): SGHRS, YFSETQ. The CDR3 sequence: CASSFRGTGTSGNTIYF. The CDR3 coding sequence is TGCGCCAGCAGCTTCAGAGGGACAGGGACGTCTGGAAACACCATATATTTT.

J is TRBJ1-2 and V is TRBV7-2; 8 nucleotides align to TRBD1. Germline V gene lookup returns CDR1 SGHTA and CDR2 FQGNSA. V lost 0 bases to trimming and J lost 4 bases; unmatched junction nucleotides: 4. The CDR3 runs to 15 residues. CDR3 residues: CASSLAGTGGYGYTF. In DNA, the CDR3 is TGTGCCAGCAGCTTAGCTGGGACAGGAGGCTATGGCTACACCTTC.